This entry lists 20 T cell receptor beta chains sequenced from one sample in a study of blood T cells in healthy people across ages. Then a second PCR, running roughly 7 to 11 cycles, was carried out with a sample-barcoded 5' primer and a J-beta primer mix. MiXCR was run by TCRdb on the 5' RACE reads, yielding one entry per CDR3 protein. Among about 970,000 distinct CDR3 sequences listed, 51% were seen once. Sequencing input: blood. Receptor source: a woman aged 60-75 years in good health.

This clonotype appeared a few times. The chain uses TRBV4-1 and TRBJ2-4; D call uncertain. The CDR3 contains 13 residues. The germline V gene has CDR1 MGHRA and CDR2 YSYEKL. The V end was cut by 1 base, the J end by 6 bases, with 7 bases between. The CDR3 is CASSQVDPNIQYF. Written as DNA, the CDR3 is TGCGCCAGCAGCCAAGTTGATCCAAACATTCAGTACTTC.

The V call is TRBV5-1, the J call TRBJ2-7; 14 nucleotides match TRBD2. Germline-derived CDR1 and CDR2 are SGHRS and YFSETQ. This CDR3 has 15 amino acids. J was trimmed by 8 bases and V by 0 bases; bases with no gene match: 4. CDR3 in DNA: TGCGCCAGCAGCTTGGCCGGGACTAGCGGGAGAAAGCAGTACTTC. It encodes CASSLAGTSGRKQYF.

This clonotype came up many times. The chain has TRBV27 and TRBJ2-7; TRBD1 is a possible D gene (6 bases). V was trimmed by 6 bases and J by 3 bases, leaving 15 bases between them. The CDR3 contains 14 residues. In germline, CDR1 is MNHEY, CDR2 SMNVEV (reference sequence). Written as DNA, the CDR3 is TGTGCCAGCAGCCCCATGGGGGCCCTCTACGAGCAGTACTTC. Residues: CASSPMGALYEQYF.

This clonotype has a handful of counts. The chain carries TRBV29-1 and TRBJ2-5; D call uncertain. Per germline, CDR1 SQVTM and CDR2 ANQGSEA. With 4 bases removed from V and 6 bases from J, the gap between germline ends came to 9 bases. The CDR3 is 11 residues long. CDR3 sequence: CSVGASQTQYF. CDR3 DNA: TGCAGCGTTGGTGCCAGCCAGACCCAGTACTTC.

The CDR3 region has the DNA TGTGCCAGCAGCTTAGTAGACAGGTCTTACGAGCAGTACTTC. Its protein product is CASSLVDRSYEQYF. J is TRBJ2-7 and V is TRBV7-9, with a weak D call TRBD1 (6 bases). Trimming removed 1 base from V and 4 bases from J, with 11 bases in between. Germline V lookup: CDR1 SEHNR, CDR2 FQNEAQ (reference sequence). There are 14 residues in the CDR3. The full variable domain, with the rest looked up from reference TRBV7-9 and TRBJ2-7, is DTGVSQNPRHKITKRGQNVTFRCDPISEHNRLYWYRQTLGQGPEFLTYFQNEAQLEKSRLLSDRFSAERPKGSFSTLEIQRTEQGDSAMYLCASSLVDRSYEQYFGPGTRLTVT.

The V and J genes are TRBV6-5 and TRBJ2-7, with TRBD2 matching 7 bases. The CDR3 loop spans 16 amino acids. V lost 3 bases and J lost 1; bases outside the gene matches: 9. From germline, CDR1 is MNHEY and CDR2 SVGAGI. The CDR3 nucleotides are TGTGCCAGCAGTTATTTCTCGGCTAGCGGTTCCTACGAGCAGTACTTC. Protein product: CASSYFSASGSYEQYF.

With respect to this clonotype: A junction end diverges from the germline sequence, so it may reflect a read error. The chain joins TRBV11-2 to TRBJ2-3, with unresolved D. CDR1 is SGHAT, CDR2 FQNNGV, per germline. The CDR3 length is 13 residues. CDR3 bases: TGTGCCTGCAGCTTAATCCCCTCAGATACGCAGTATTTT. This sequence encodes CACSLIPSDTQYF.

There are a few counts of this clonotype. The V and J genes are TRBV7-2 and TRBJ2-7; 7 bases are shared with TRBD1. The CDR3 runs to 15 residues. Germline V lookup: CDR1 SGHTA, CDR2 FQGNSA. After removal of 3 bases from V and 3 bases from J, the junction contained 8 bases not matched to a gene. The CDR3 DNA follows: TGTGCCAGCAGCTTGCTCGACAGGGTTGTCTACGAGCAGTACTTC. Translation: CASSLLDRVVYEQYF. The full variable domain, its missing parts supplied by reference TRBV7-2 and TRBJ2-7, is GAGVSQSPSNKVTEKGKDVELRCDPISGHTALYWYRQSLGQGLEFLIYFQGNSAPDKSGLPSDRFSAERTGGSVSTLTIQRTQQEDSAVYLCASSLLDRVVYEQYFGPGTRLTVT.

The chain joins TRBV20-1 to TRBJ2-7; D is perhaps TRBD1 or TRBD2 (6 bases each). Matching the DNA end better, TRBJ2-4 makes the J call doubtful. The CDR3 contains 12 residues. The germline V gene has CDR1 DFQATT and CDR2 SNEGSKA (reference sequence). CDR3 DNA: TGCAGTGGGAGGGGGAGTGGAGACATTCAGTACTTC. Translation gives CSGRGSGDIQYF.

The gene calls are TRBV11-2 and TRBJ1-6; possible D gene TRBD1, 5 bases. This CDR3 has 12 residues. Looked up from germline, CDR1 is SGHAT and CDR2 is FQNNGV. V shed 5 bases and J shed 10 bases, with 9 bases lying between them. CDR3 loop: CASSDGASPLHF. Written as DNA, the CDR3 is TGTGCCAGCAGCGATGGGGCGTCACCCCTCCACTTT.

The gene calls are TRBV4-1 and TRBJ2-1, with a possible D match to TRBD1 (7 bases). The J call may be mistaken, given a closer DNA end match to TRBJ2-7. In germline, CDR1 is MGHRA, CDR2 YSYEKL. The CDR3 runs 15 residues. DNA of the CDR3: TGCGCCAGCAGTGGCAGGGGGGAAAACTACAATGAGCAGTACTTC. Residues: CASSGRGENYNEQYF.

The J gene is TRBJ2-3, the V gene TRBV27; TRBD2 aligns across 14 bases. The V gene's germline CDR1 is MNHEY and CDR2 SMNVEV (reference sequence). The CDR3 consists of 16 residues. The junction had 3 bases not matched to a gene; V was cut back by 1 base and J by 6 bases. CDR3 protein: CASSLLTSGRADTQYF. The CDR3 bases are TGTGCCAGCAGTTTATTGACTAGCGGGAGGGCCGATACGCAGTATTTT.

This rearrangement joins TRBV29-1 to TRBJ2-7, with TRBD1 identical over 9 bases. With 3 bases clipped from V and 5 bases from J, the junction kept 11 bases outside the gene matches. The CDR3 is made up of 15 amino acids. Germline V gene sequence: CDR1 SQVTM, CDR2 ANQGSEA. CDR3 DNA sequence: TGCAGCGTTGACAGTCGCTTGACAGGGGGACACGAGCAGTACTTC. This translates into CSVDSRLTGGHEQYF.

This clonotype was counted between two and nine times. The genes are TRBV12-3 or TRBV12-4 and TRBJ2-7; either TRBD1 or TRBD2 may supply D (6 bases each). Trimming removed 5 bases from V and 7 bases from J, with 18 bases in between. The CDR3 sequence is 14 residues long. CDR3 sequence (DNA): TGTGCCAGCAGTGAGAGGAGGGGGATGAGGGAGCAGTACTTC. This encodes CASSERRGMREQYF.

The chain uses TRBV9 and TRBJ1-4; no reliable D call. CDR1 and CDR2 from the germline V gene are SGDLS and YYNGEE. The V end lost 4 bases, the J end lost 5 bases, and 12 bases lay between the germline ends. The CDR3 length is 14 residues. CDR3 in DNA: TGTGCCAGCAGCTCGTCGGGAGGGAATGAAAAACTGTTTTTT. Encoded protein: CASSSSGGNEKLFF. Drawing the rest from reference TRBV9 and TRBJ1-4, the complete variable domain is DSGVTQTPKHLITATGQRVTLRCSPRSGDLSVYWYQQSLDQGLQFLIQYYNGEERAKGNILERFSAQQFPDLHSELNLSSLELGDSALYFCASSSSGGNEKLFFGSGTQLSVL.

V gene TRBV20-1 combines with J gene TRBJ2-3; D unclear. The CDR3 has 15 residues. V shed 6 bases and J shed 0 bases, with 16 bases lying between them. Per the germline V gene, CDR1 is DFQATT and CDR2 is SNEGSKA (reference sequence). The CDR3 reads CSAQARGTSTDTQYF. The CDR3 nucleotides are TGCAGTGCCCAAGCCCGCGGAACTAGCACAGATACGCAGTATTTT.

V gene TRBV3-1 combines with J gene TRBJ2-2; no firm D call. The V and J ends lost 6 bases and 1 base respectively, with 9 bases between them. The CDR3 totals 14 residues. The germline CDR1 and CDR2 sequences are LGHDT and YNNKEL (reference sequence). This chain's CDR3 is CASRRSENTGELFF. In nucleotides, the CDR3 is TGTGCCAGCAGGAGGTCGGAGAACACCGGGGAGCTGTTTTTT.

The V and J genes are TRBV6-2 or TRBV6-3 and TRBJ1-2; possible D gene TRBD1, 6 bases. CDR3 length: 15 residues. CDR1 and CDR2 (germline): MNHEY, SVGEGT. V was shortened by 6 bases and J by 0 bases, with 14 bases between the two germline ends. This chain's CDR3 is CASRPDRRANYGYTF. The CDR3, as DNA: TGTGCCAGCAGACCCGACAGGAGGGCTAACTATGGCTACACCTTC.

A remark on this clonotype: Germline is not matched at one junction end, which may reflect a read error. V usage is TRBV4-1 and J usage is TRBJ2-3, with 10 bases that match TRBD2. CDR3 size: 18 residues. Germline V lookup: CDR1 MGHRA, CDR2 YSYEKL. The CDR3 DNA is TGCGCCGGCAGCCACGGACTAGCGGCCTCCCCACAGGGAGATACGCAGTATTTT. This encodes CAGSHGLAASPQGDTQYF.

J is TRBJ2-1 and V is TRBV7-2; tentative D call: TRBD2 (6 bases). V gave up 5 bases and J gave up 4 bases, with 18 bases separating them. This CDR3 has 16 amino acids. Germline V CDR1 and CDR2: SGHTA, FQGNSA. The CDR3, as DNA: TGTGCCAGCAGCGACCCTAGTAGCGGCCCATACAATGAGCAGTTCTTC. Its translation is CASSDPSSGPYNEQFF.